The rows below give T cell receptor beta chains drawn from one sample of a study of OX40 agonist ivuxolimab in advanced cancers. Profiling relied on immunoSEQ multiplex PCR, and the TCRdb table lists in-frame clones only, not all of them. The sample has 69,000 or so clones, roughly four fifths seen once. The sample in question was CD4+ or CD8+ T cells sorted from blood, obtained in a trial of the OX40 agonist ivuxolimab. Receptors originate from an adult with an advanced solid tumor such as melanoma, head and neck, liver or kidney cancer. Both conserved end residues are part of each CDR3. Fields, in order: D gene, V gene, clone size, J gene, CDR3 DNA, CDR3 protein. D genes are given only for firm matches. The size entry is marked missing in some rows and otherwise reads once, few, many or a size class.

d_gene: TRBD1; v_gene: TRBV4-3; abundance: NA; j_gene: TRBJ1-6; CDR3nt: TGCGCCAGCAGCCAAGACAGGACAGGGGTCGGTTCACCCCTCCACTTT; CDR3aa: CASSQDRTGVGSPLHF
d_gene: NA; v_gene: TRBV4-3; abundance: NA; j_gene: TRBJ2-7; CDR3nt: TGCGCCAGCAGCCAAGGGAGGTCGGCGGTCGAGCAGTACTTC; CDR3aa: CASSQGRSAVEQYF
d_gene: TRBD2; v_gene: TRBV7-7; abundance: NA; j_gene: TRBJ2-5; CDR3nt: TGTGCTAGCAGCTTAGGCGCGGGAGGGGAGACCCAGTACTTC; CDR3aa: CASSLGAGGETQYF
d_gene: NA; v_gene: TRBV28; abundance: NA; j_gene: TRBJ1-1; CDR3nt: TGTGCCAGCAGTTTGGAACAGGGTAGGACTGAAGCTTTCTTT; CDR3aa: CASSLEQGRTEAFF
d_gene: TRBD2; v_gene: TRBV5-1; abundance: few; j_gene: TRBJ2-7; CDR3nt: TGCGCCAGCAGTCCCGGGACTAGCTCCTCCTACGAGCAGTACTTC; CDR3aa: CASSPGTSSSYEQYF
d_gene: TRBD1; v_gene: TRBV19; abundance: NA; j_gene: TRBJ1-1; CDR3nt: TGTGCCAGTAGTCCCGACAGGGTTACTGAAGCTTTCTTT; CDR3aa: CASSPDRVTEAFF
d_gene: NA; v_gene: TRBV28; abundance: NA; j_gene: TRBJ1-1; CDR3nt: TGTGCCAGCAGTTTAATTACTAATCAGCTTGAAGCTTTCTTT; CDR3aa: CASSLITNQLEAFF
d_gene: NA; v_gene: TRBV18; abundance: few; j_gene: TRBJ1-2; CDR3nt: TGTGCCAGCTCACCGGACAGCGACTATGGCTACACCTTC; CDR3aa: CASSPDSDYGYTF
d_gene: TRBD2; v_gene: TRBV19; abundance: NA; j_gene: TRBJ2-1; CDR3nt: TGTGCCAGTAGTATCACCTTAGCGGGAACCCGTCGGAATGAGCAGTTCTTC; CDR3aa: CASSITLAGTRRNEQFF
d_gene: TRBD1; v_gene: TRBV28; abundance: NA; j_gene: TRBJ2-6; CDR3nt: TGTGCCATCATAAAGACAGGGCCAAAAGCTGGGGCCAACGTCCTGACTTTC; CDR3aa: CAIIKTGPKAGANVLTF
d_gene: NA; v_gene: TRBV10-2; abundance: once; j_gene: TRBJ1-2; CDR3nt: TGCGCCAGCAGTGAAAGGGCCCTAGGGGGCTACACCTTC; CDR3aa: CASSERALGGYTF
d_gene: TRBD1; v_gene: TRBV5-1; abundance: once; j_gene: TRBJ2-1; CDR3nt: TGCGCCAGCAGCTGGATACCGGGACAGTCCTACAATGAGCAGTTCTTC; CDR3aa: CASSWIPGQSYNEQFF
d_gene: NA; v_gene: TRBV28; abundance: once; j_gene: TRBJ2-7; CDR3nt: TGTGCCAGCAGACTAGGGGGGGACAGTACATCCTACGAGCAGTACTTC; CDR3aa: CASRLGGDSTSYEQYF
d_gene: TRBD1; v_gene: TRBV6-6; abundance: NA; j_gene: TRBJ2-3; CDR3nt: TGTGCCAGCAGTTCACAGGGGACAATAAAGTCAGATACGCAGTATTTT; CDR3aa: CASSSQGTIKSDTQYF
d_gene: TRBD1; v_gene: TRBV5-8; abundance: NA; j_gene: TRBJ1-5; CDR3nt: TGTGCCAGCAGCTTGGCCGGGACAGGAAATCAGCCCCAGCATTTT; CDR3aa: CASSLAGTGNQPQHF
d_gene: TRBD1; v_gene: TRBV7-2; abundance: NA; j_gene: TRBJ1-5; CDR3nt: TGTGCCAGCAGCTCACAGGGGGCCGGTCAGCCCCAGCATTTT; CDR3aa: CASSSQGAGQPQHF
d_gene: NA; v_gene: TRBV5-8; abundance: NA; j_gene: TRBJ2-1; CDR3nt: TGTGCCAGCAGCTGGGGGGAGGGGGCAAGTAATGAGCAGTTCTTC; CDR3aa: CASSWGEGASNEQFF
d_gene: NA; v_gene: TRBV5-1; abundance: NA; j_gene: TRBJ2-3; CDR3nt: TGCGCCAGCAGCCGTCCTAGCGAGCCGATCACAGATACGCAGTATTTT; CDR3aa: CASSRPSEPITDTQYF
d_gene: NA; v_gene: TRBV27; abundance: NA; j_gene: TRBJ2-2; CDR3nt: TGTGCCAGCAGTTTATTGCAGGGCGGGGAGCTGTTTTTT; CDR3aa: CASSLLQGGELFF
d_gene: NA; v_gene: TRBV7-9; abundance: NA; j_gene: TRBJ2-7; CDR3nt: TGTGCCAGCAGCTCTCCCTACGAGCAGTACTTC; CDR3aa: CASSSPYEQYF
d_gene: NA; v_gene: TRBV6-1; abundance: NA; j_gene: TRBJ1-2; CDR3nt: TGTGCCAGCAGTGAAGGGGGCAGCTCACTCTATGGCTACACCTTC; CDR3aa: CASSEGGSSLYGYTF
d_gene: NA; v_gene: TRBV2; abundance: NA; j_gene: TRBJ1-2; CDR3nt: TGTGCCAGCACTCGCGGTTGGGGCAGGCAGGGCGATAACTATGGCTACACCTTC; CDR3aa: CASTRGWGRQGDNYGYTF
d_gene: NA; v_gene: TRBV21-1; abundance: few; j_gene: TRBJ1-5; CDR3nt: TGTGCCAGCAGCACACAGGTGGACAATCAGCCCCAGCATTTT; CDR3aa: CASSTQVDNQPQHF
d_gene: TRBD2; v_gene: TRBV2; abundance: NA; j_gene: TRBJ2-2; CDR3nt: TGTGCCAGCAGTGCAGGACTAGCGGGGGGCGGGGAGCTGTTTTTT; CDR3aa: CASSAGLAGGGELFF
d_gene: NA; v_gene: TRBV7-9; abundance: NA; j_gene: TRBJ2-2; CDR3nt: TGTGCCAGCAGCTTACCCGGACAAGAGACGGGGGAGCTGTTTTTT; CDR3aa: CASSLPGQETGELFF
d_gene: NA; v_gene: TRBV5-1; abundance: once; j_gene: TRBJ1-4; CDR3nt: TGCGCCAGCAATGGTGGGGGGCCGGATGAAAAACTGTTTTTT; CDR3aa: CASNGGGPDEKLFF
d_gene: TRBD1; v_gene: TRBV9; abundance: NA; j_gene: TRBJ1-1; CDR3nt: TGTGCCAGCAGCGTTGGGACAGGGTATGGTGAAGCTTTCTTT; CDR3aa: CASSVGTGYGEAFF
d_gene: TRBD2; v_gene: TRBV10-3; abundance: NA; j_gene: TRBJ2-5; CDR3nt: TGTGCCGTAGCCTCTAGCGGGACGGGAGAGACCCAGTACTTC; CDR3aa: CAVASSGTGETQYF
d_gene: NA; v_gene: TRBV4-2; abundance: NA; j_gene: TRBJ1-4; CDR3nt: TGTGCCAGCAGCCAAGATTTTGGTCCAACTAATGAAAAACTGTTTTTT; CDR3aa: CASSQDFGPTNEKLFF
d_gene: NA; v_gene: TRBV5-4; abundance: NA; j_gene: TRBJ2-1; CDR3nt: TGTGCCAGCAGCTTTGGTTTAGGAGGGCAATACAATGAGCAGTTCTTC; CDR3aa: CASSFGLGGQYNEQFF
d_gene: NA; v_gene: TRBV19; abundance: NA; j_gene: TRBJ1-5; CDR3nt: TGTGCCAGTAGTATCAGGGTAGTAGTACACAGGGCGGGTAGCAATCAGCCCCAGCATTTT; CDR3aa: CASSIRVVVHRAGSNQPQHF
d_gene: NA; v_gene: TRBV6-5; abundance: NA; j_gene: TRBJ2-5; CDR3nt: TGTGCCAGCAGTAAGGGAGTTCAACAAGAGACCCAGTACTTC; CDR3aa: CASSKGVQQETQYF
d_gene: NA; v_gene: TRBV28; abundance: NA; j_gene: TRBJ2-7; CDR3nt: TGTGCAGAGCAGACCTCCTACGAGCAGTACTTC; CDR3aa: CAEQTSYEQYF
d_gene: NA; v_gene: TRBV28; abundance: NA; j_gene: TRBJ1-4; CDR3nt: TGTGCCAGCAGTTTAAATGACGCTACAACTAATGAAAAACTGTTTTTT; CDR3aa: CASSLNDATTNEKLFF
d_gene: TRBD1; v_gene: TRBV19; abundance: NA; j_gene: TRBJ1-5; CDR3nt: TGTGCCAGTACCCTCACCGGACAGGCCGGTAGCAATCAGCCCCAGCATTTT; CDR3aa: CASTLTGQAGSNQPQHF
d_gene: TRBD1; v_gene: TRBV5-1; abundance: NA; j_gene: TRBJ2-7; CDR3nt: TGCGCCAGCAGCTTTACGACAGGGAACGAGCAGTACTTC; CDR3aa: CASSFTTGNEQYF
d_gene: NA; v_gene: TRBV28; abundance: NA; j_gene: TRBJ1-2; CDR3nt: TGTGCCAGCAGTCCCCCAGGGAACTATGGCTACACCTTC; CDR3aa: CASSPPGNYGYTF
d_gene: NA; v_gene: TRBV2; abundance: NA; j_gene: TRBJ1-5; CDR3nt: TGTGCCAGCAGCCAAACAGGGTCCAATCAGCCCCAGCATTTT; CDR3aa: CASSQTGSNQPQHF
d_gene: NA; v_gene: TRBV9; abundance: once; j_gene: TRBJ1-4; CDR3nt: TGTGCCAGCAGCGCGCAGGGACTGCATATTGAAAAACTGTTTTTT; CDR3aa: CASSAQGLHIEKLFF
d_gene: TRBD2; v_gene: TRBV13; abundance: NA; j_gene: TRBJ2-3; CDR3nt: TGTGCCAGCAGCTCAGGGACTAGCGGGAGTACGACAGATACGCAGTATTTT; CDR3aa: CASSSGTSGSTTDTQYF
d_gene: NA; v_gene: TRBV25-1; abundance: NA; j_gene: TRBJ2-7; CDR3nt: TGTGCCAGCAGTGATGACCTCAGGGGAGCCTACGAGCAGTACTTC; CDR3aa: CASSDDLRGAYEQYF
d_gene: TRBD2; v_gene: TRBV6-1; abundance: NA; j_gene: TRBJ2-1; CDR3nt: TGTGCCAGCAGACCTCCTAGCGGGCCCTACAATGAGCAGTTCTTC; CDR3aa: CASRPPSGPYNEQFF
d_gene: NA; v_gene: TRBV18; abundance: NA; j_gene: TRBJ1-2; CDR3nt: TGTGCCAGCTCACCAATTAGTGCGTCTGGGGACTATGGCTACACCTTC; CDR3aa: CASSPISASGDYGYTF
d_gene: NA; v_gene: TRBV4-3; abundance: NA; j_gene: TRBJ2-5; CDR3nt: TGCGCCAGCAGCCAAGGGTGGGGGGCCGTGGAGACCCAGTACTTC; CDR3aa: CASSQGWGAVETQYF
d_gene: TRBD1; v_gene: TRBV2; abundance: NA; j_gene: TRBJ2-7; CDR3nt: TGTGCCAGCACTAGACAGGGGGCAGGGGAGCAGTACTTC; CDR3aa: CASTRQGAGEQYF
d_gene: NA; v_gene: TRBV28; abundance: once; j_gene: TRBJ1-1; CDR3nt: TGTGCCAGCAGTTTACTACCCCTAGGCCCTGAAGCTTTCTTT; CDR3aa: CASSLLPLGPEAFF